This TCR beta chain appears in the sequencing data of a study of response to subunit inactivated influenza vaccine. There are 15 residues in the CDR3. V lost 4 bases and J 0 bases, leaving 13 bases between the germline ends. Germline CDR1 GTSNPN, CDR2 SVGIG (reference sequence). TCRdb re-analysed the RT-PCR reads in MiXCR, keeping a single row per CDR3 protein. This repertoire shows 450,000 to 600,000 distinct CDR3 sequences, roughly 8.2% found once; its top ten account for 10% to 15%. This clonotype turned up a few times. Sequencing used PBMCs from blood, obtained roughly 24 months after vaccination. This TCR was recovered from a man between 50 and 69 years old who received an inactivated influenza vaccine. This chain connects TRBV30 to TRBJ1-3, with unresolved D. CDR3 sequence reads: CAWILQGFSGNTIYF. CDR3 sequence (DNA): TGTGCCTGGATACTACAAGGGTTCTCTGGAAACACCATATATTTT.